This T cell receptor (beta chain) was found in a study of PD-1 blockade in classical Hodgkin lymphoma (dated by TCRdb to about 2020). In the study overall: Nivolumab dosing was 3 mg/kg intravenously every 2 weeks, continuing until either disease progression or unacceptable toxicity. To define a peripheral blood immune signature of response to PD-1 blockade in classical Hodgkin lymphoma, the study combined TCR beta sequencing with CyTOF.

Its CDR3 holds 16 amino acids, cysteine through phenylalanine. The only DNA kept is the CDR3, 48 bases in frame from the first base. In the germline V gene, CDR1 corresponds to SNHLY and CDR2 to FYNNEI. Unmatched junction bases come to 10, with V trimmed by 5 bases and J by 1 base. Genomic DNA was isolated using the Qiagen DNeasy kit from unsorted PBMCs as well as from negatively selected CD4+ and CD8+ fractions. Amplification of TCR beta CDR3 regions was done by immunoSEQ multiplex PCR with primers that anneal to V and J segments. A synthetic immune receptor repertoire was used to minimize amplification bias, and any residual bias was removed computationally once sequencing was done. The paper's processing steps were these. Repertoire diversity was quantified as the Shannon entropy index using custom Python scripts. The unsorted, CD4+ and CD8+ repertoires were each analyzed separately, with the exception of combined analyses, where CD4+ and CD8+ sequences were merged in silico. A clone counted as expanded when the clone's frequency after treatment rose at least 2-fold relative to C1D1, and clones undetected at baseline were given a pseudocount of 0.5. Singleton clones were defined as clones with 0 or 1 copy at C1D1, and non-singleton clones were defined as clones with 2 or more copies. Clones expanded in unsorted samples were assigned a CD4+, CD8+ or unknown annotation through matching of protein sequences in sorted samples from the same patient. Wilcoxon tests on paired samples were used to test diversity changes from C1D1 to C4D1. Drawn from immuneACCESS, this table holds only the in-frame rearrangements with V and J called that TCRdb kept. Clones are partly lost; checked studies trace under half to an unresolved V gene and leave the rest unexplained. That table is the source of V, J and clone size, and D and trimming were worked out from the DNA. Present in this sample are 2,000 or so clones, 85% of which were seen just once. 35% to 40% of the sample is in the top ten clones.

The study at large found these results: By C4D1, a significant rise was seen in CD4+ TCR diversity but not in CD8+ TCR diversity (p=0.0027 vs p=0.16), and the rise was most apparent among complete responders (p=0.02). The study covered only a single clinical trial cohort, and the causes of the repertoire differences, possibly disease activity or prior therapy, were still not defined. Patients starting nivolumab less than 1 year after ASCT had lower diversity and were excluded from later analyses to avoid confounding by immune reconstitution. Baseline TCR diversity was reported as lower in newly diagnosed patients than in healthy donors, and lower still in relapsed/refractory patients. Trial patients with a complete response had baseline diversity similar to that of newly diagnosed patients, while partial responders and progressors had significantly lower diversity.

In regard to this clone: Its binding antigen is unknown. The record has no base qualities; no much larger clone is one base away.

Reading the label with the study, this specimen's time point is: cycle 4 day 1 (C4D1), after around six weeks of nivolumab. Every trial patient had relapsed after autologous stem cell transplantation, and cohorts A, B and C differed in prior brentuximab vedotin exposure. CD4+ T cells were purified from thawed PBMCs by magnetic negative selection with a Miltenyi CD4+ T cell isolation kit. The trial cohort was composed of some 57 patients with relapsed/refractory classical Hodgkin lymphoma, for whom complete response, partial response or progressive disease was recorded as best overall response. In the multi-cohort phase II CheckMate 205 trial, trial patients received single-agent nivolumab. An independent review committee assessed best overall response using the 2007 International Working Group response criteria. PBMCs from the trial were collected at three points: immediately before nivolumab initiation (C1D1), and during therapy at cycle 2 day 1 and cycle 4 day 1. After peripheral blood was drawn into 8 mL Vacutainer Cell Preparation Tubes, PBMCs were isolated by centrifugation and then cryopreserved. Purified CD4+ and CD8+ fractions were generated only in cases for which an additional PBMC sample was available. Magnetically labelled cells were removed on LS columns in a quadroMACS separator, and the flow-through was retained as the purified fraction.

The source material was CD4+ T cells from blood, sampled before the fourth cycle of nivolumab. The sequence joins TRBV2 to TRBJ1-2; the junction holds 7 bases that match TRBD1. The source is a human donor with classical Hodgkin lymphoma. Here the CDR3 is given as CASSLRQGPLNYGYTF. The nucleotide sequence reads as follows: TGTGCCAGCAGTCTTAGACAGGGACCCCTTAACTATGGCTACACCTTC.